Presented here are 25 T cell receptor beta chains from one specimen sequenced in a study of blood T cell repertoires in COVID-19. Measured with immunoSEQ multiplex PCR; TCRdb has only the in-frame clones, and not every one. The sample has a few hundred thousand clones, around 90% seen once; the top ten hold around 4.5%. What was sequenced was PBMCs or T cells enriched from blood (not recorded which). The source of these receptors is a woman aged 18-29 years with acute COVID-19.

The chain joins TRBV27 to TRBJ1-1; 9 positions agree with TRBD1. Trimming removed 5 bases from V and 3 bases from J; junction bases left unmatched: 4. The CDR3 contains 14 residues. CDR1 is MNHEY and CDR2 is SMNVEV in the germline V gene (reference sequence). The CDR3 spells CASSPRDRDTEAFF. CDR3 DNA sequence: TGTGCCAGCAGTCCCAGGGACAGGGACACTGAAGCTTTCTTT.

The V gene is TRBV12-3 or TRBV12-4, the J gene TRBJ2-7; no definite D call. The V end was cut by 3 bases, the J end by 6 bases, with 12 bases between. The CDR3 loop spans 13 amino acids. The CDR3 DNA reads TGTGCCAGCAGTTTCAGGCGTGCTACCGAGCAGTACTTC. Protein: CASSFRRATEQYF.

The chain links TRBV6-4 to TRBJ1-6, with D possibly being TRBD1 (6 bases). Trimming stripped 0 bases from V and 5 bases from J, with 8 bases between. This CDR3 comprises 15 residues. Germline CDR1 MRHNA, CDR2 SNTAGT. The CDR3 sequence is CASSDSGAHNSPLHF. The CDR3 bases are TGTGCCAGCAGTGACTCGGGGGCGCATAATTCACCCCTCCACTTT.

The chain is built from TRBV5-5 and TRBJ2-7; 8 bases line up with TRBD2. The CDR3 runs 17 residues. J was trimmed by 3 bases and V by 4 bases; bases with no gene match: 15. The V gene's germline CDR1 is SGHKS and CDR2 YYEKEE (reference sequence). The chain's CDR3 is CASSPTGGSGINYEQYF. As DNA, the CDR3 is TGTGCCAGCAGCCCAACCGGGGGTAGCGGGATCAACTACGAGCAGTACTTC.

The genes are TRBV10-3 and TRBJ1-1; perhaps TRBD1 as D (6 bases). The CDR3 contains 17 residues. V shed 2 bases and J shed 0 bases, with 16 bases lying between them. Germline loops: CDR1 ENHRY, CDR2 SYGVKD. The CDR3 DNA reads TGTGCCATCAGTGAGCGTTGGGTGGACAGTGTGAACACTGAAGCTTTCTTT. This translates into CAISERWVDSVNTEAFF.

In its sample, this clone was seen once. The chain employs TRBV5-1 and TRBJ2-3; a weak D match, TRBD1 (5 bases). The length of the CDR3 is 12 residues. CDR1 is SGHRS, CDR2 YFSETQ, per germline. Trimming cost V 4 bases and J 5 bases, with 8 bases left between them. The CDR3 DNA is TGCGCCAGCAGCGAGACAGAAGATACGCAGTATTTT. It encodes CASSETEDTQYF.

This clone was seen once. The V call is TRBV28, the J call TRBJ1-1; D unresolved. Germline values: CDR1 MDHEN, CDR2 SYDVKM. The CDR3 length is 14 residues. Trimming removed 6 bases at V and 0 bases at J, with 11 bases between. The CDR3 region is CASSPQRLNTEAFF. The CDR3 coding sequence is TGTGCCAGCAGCCCCCAGCGGCTGAACACTGAAGCTTTCTTT.

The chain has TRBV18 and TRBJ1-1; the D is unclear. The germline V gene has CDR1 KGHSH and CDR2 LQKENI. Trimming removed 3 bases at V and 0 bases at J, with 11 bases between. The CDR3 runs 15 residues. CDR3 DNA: TGTGCCAGCTCACCCGGAGAACAATTGAACACTGAAGCTTTCTTT. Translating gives CASSPGEQLNTEAFF. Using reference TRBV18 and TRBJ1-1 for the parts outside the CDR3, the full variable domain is NAGVMQNPRHLVRRRGQEARLRCSPMKGHSHVYWYRQLPEEGLKFMVYLQKENIIDESGMPKERFSAEFPKEGPSILRIQQVVRGDSAAYFCASSPGEQLNTEAFFGQGTRLTVV.

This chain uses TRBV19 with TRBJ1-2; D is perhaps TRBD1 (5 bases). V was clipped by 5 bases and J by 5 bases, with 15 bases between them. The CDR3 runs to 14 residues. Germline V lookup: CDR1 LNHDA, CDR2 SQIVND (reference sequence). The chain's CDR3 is CASSPEGRGYGYTF. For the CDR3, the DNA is TGTGCCAGTAGTCCCGAGGGGAGGGGATATGGCTACACCTTC.

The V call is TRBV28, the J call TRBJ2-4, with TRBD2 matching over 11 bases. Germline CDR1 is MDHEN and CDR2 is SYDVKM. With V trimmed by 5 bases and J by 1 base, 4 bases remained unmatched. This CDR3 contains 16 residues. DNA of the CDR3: TGTGCCAGCAGTATTGGACTAGCGGGTGCCAAAAACATTCAGTACTTC. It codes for CASSIGLAGAKNIQYF.

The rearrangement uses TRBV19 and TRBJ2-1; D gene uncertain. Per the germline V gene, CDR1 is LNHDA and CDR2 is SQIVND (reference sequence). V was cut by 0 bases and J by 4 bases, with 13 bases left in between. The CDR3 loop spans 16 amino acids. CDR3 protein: CASSIDRANGYNEQFF. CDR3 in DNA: TGTGCCAGTAGTATAGATCGAGCGAATGGGTACAATGAGCAGTTCTTC.

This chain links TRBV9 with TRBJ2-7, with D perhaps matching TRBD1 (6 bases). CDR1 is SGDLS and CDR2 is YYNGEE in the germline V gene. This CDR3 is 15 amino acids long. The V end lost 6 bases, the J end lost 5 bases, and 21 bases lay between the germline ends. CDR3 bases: TGTGCCAGCACCAAGACCGGGACAACCAACGACGAGCAGTACTTC. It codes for CASTKTGTTNDEQYF. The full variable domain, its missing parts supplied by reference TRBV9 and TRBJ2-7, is DSGVTQTPKHLITATGQRVTLRCSPRSGDLSVYWYQQSLDQGLQFLIQYYNGEERAKGNILERFSAQQFPDLHSELNLSSLELGDSALYFCASTKTGTTNDEQYFGPGTRLTVT.

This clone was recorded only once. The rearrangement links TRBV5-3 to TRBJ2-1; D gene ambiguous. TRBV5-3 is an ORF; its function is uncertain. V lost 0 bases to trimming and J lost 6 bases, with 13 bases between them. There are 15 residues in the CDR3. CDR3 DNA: TGTGCCAGAAGCTTGGCGGTTACAGCAGGCAATGAGCAGTTCTTC. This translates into CARSLAVTAGNEQFF.

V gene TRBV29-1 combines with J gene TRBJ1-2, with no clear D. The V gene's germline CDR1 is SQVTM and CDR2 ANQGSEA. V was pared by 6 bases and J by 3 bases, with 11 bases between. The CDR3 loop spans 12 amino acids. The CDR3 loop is CSVVAGHYGYTF. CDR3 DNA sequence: TGCAGCGTAGTCGCAGGCCACTATGGCTACACCTTC.

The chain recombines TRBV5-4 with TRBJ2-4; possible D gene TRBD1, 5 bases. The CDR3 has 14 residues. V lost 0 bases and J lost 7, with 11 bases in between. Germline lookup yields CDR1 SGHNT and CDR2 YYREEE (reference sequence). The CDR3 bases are TGTGCCAGCAGCTTGGGGGGCATCAGGAACATTCAGTACTTC. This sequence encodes CASSLGGIRNIQYF.

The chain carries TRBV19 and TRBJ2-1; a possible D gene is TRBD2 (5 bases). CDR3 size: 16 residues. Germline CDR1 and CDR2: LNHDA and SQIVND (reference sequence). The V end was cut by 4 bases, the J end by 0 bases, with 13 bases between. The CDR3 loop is CASSTLSGISYNEQFF. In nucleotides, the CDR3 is TGTGCCAGTAGTACCCTCAGCGGAATCTCCTACAATGAGCAGTTCTTC.

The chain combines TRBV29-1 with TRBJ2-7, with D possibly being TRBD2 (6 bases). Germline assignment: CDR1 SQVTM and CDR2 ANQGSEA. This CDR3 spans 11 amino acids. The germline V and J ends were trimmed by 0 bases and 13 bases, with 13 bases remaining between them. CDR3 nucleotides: TGCAGCGTTGAAGATCCGGTAGCGGACTACTTC. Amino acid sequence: CSVEDPVADYF.

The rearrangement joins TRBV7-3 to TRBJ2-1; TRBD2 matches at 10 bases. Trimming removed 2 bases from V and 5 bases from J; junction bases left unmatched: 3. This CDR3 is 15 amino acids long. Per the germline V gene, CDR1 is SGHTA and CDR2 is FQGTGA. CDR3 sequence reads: CASSLQAGGHNEQFF. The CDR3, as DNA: TGTGCCAGCAGCTTACAAGCGGGAGGGCACAATGAGCAGTTCTTC.

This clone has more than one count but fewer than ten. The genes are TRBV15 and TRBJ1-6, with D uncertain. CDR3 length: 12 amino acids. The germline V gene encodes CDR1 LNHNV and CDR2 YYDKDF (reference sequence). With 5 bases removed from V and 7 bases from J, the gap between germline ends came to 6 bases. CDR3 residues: CATSQSNSPLHF. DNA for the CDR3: TGTGCCACCAGCCAATCCAATTCACCCCTCCACTTT.

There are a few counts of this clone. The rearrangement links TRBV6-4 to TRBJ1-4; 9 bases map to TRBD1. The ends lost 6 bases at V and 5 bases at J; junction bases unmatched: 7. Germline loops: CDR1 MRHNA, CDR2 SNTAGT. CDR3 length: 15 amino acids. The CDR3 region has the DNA TGTGCCAGCAGCCCAACAGGGGGCGGGAATGAAAAACTGTTTTTT. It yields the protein CASSPTGGGNEKLFF.

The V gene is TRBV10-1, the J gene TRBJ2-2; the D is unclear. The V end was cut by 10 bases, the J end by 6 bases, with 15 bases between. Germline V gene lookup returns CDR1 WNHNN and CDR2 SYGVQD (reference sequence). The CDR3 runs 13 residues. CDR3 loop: CAILNVQAGELFF. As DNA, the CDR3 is TGCGCCATATTAAATGTGCAGGCCGGGGAGCTGTTTTTT.

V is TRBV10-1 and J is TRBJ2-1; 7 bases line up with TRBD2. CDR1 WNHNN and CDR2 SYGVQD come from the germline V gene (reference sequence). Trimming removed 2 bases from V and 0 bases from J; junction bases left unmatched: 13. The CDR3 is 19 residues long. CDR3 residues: CASSETSASGTSSYNEQFF. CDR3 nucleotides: TGCGCCAGCAGTGAGACTTCGGCTAGCGGTACCAGCTCCTACAATGAGCAGTTCTTC.

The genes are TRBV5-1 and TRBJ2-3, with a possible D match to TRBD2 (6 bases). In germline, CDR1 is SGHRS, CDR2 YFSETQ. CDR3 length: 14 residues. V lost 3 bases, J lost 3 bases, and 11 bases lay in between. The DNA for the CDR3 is TGCGCCAGCAGCTGGAGCGGGTCTACAGATACGCAGTATTTT. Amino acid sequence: CASSWSGSTDTQYF.

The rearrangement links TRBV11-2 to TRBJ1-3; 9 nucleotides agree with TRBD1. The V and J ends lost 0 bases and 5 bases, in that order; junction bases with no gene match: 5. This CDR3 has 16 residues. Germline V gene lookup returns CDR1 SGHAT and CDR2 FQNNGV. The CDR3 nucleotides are TGTGCCAGCAGCTTAGAGGGACAGGGCGACAGAAACACCATATATTTT. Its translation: CASSLEGQGDRNTIYF.

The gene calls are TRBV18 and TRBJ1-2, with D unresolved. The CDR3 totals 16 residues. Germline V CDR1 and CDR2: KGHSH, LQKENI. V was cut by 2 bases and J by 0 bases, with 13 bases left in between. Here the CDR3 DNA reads TGTGCCAGCTCACCAGGGGAGCCTTCGTCTAACTATGGCTACACCTTC. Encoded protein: CASSPGEPSSNYGYTF.